Each of the 27 T cell receptor beta chains below was sequenced from the same sample in a study of beta chain features in type 1 diabetes. Points from the study as a whole: Among all four CD4+ subsets, Type 1 diabetes patients had TCRB CDR3s that were moderately but significantly shorter.

These receptors have no known antigen. cDNA synthesis used the whole RNA isolate, giving expressed TCRB sequences. Repertoires were generated with immunoSEQ multiplex PCR, while TCRdb's copy carries only in-frame clones and drops some. Here the sample spans 200,000 to 250,000 clones, roughly 17% being singletons. Sequencing was performed on naive CD4+ T cells from blood. The receptor source for this set is a man aged 30 to 45 with type 1 diabetes.

As for this clone: The sample holds other DNA sequences that translate to the same CDR3. This sequence joins TRBV7-2 and TRBJ2-7; 7 nucleotides agree with TRBD2. Trimming removed 6 bases from V and 2 bases from J; junction bases left unmatched: 4. Germline CDR1 and CDR2: SGHTA and FQGNSA. This CDR3 has 13 residues. CDR3 loop: CASSLSGTYEQYF. The CDR3 DNA reads as TGTGCCAGCAGTCTAAGCGGGACCTACGAGCAGTACTTC.

The table lists this clone with a few counts. The V gene is TRBV27, the J gene TRBJ2-3; perhaps TRBD1 as D (6 bases). This CDR3 region has 11 residues. The germline V and J ends were trimmed by 4 bases and 15 bases, with 14 bases remaining between them. Germline-derived CDR1 and CDR2 are MNHEY and SMNVEV (reference sequence). CDR3 coding DNA: TGTGCCAGCAGTTCCGGGACACTCCGATATTTT. Its translation: CASSSGTLRYF.

This chain connects TRBV29-1 to TRBJ2-3; TRBD2 agrees at 12 bases. In germline, CDR1 is SQVTM, CDR2 ANQGSEA. CDR3 length: 15 residues. V dropped 1 base and J dropped 3; count of bases not matched to a gene: 2. The chain's CDR3 is CSVEGLAGVTDTQYF. The CDR3 DNA reads TGCAGCGTTGAAGGACTAGCGGGAGTGACAGATACGCAGTATTTT.

This clone was seen more than once but under ten times. The rearrangement links TRBV5-1 to TRBJ2-3; D is uncertain. Germline V gene data show CDR1 as SGHRS and CDR2 as YFSETQ. The CDR3 totals 12 residues. V was shortened by 3 bases and J by 11 bases, with 13 bases between the two germline ends. CDR3 DNA: TGCGCCAGCAGCTCCGGACCCGGTGAGCAGTATTTT. Residues: CASSSGPGEQYF.

This clone has a handful of counts. The chain employs TRBV28 and TRBJ2-2, with D possibly TRBD2 on 6 matching bases. There are 13 residues in the CDR3. From germline, CDR1 is MDHEN and CDR2 SYDVKM. Trimming stripped 6 bases from V and 6 bases from J, with 11 bases between. CDR3 bases: TGTGCCAGCAGCTCCGGGAGTCCCGGGGAGCTGTTTTTT. Protein product: CASSSGSPGELFF.

The sample holds one count of this clone. The chain links TRBV18 to TRBJ2-3, with a tentative D call TRBD1 (5 bases). The CDR3 loop spans 15 amino acids. Per germline, CDR1 KGHSH and CDR2 LQKENI. Trimming took 3 bases from V and 2 from J, leaving 12 bases between them. This CDR3 is CASSPPTGPTDTQYF. The CDR3 DNA is TGTGCCAGCTCACCTCCCACAGGACCCACAGATACGCAGTATTTT.

This clone was counted only a few times. The chain recombines TRBV5-1 with TRBJ2-5; 12 positions agree with TRBD2. The germline gives CDR1 SGHRS, CDR2 YFSETQ. This CDR3 contains 16 residues. V dropped 3 bases and J dropped 1; count of bases not matched to a gene: 4. The CDR3 DNA reads as TGCGCCAGCAGCTACCAGGGACTAGCGGGCCAAGAGACCCAGTACTTC. This translates into CASSYQGLAGQETQYF.

The chain couples TRBV29-1 to TRBJ2-3; D is perhaps TRBD1 (5 bases). The V end was cut by 3 bases, the J end by 0 bases, with 10 bases between. CDR1 is SQVTM, CDR2 ANQGSEA, per germline. The CDR3 spans 14 residues. CDR3 DNA sequence: TGCAGCGTTGACCAAGGGGCCAGCACAGATACGCAGTATTTT. Its protein product is CSVDQGASTDTQYF.

J is TRBJ2-1 and V is TRBV4-1, with 7 nucleotides matching TRBD2. J gave up 0 bases and V 0 bases, and 8 bases lay outside the gene matches. Looked up from germline, CDR1 is MGHRA and CDR2 is YSYEKL. CDR3 length equals 18 residues. CDR3 protein: CASSQDRWEGSSYNEQFF. CDR3 sequence (DNA): TGCGCCAGCAGCCAAGATAGATGGGAGGGCAGCTCCTACAATGAGCAGTTCTTC.

This chain links TRBV28 with TRBJ2-5, with D possibly being TRBD2 (7 bases). Per the germline V gene, CDR1 is MDHEN and CDR2 is SYDVKM. V was cut by 7 bases and J by 3 bases, with 18 bases left in between. The CDR3 length is 15 residues. The CDR3 region is CASTLGGASEETQYF. CDR3 coding DNA: TGTGCCAGCACCCTTGGGGGGGCTTCAGAAGAGACCCAGTACTTC.

This chain joins TRBV28 and TRBJ2-3, with 13 bases that match TRBD2. The CDR3 is 17 residues long. V gave up 7 bases and J gave up 3 bases; unmatched junction bases: 10. The germline V gene has CDR1 MDHEN and CDR2 SYDVKM. CDR3 in amino acids: CASIPHPLAGGTDTQYF. The DNA of the CDR3 is TGTGCCAGCATCCCTCACCCACTAGCGGGAGGGACAGATACGCAGTATTTT.

The genes are TRBV5-1 and TRBJ1-1; D unresolved. This CDR3 comprises 13 residues. CDR1 SGHRS and CDR2 YFSETQ come from the germline V gene. Trimming pared 0 bases from V and 1 base from J, leaving 4 bases between. CDR3 in DNA: TGCGCCAGCAGCTTGGAATGGAACACTGAAGCTTTCTTT. This sequence encodes CASSLEWNTEAFF. The variable domain in full, with the rest retrieved from reference TRBV5-1 and TRBJ1-1, is KAGVTQTPRYLIKTRGQQVTLSCSPISGHRSVSWYQQTPGQGLQFLFEYFSETQRNKGNFPGRFSGRQFSNSRSEMNVSTLELGDSALYLCASSLEWNTEAFFGQGTRLTVV.

This rearrangement joins TRBV5-4 to TRBJ2-6; D is uncertain. This CDR3 contains 13 residues. Looked up from germline, CDR1 is SGHNT and CDR2 is YYREEE (reference sequence). The V gene lost 4 bases and the J gene lost 4 bases, with 6 bases spanning the gap. The CDR3 DNA sequence: TGTGCCAGCAGCCTCCAGGGGGCCAACGTCCTGACTTTC. Translating it yields CASSLQGANVLTF.

Only a few counts were recorded for this clone. The chain couples TRBV10-3 to TRBJ2-7; D call uncertain. The CDR3 has 12 amino acids. The germline V gene encodes CDR1 ENHRY and CDR2 SYGVKD. The V end lost 11 bases, the J end lost 6 bases, and 17 bases lay between the germline ends. Here the CDR3 reads CASKGSEREQYF. Here the CDR3 DNA reads TGTGCCTCCAAGGGTTCGGAGCGCGAGCAGTACTTC.

This rearrangement joins TRBV10-1 to TRBJ2-5; a weak D match, TRBD1 (5 bases). Germline V CDR1 and CDR2: WNHNN, SYGVQD (reference sequence). This CDR3 is 14 amino acids long. Trimming cost V 4 bases and J 5 bases, with 14 bases left between them. The CDR3 DNA is TGCGCCAGCAGTGCCGTCACGTCAGGGGAGACCCAGTACTTC. It encodes CASSAVTSGETQYF.

The J gene is TRBJ2-7, the V gene TRBV25-1; D is perhaps TRBD1 (6 bases). Trimming shortened V by 5 bases and J by 2 bases, and 10 bases separated the two germline ends. Per germline, CDR1 MGHDK and CDR2 SYGVNS. This CDR3 has 13 residues. CDR3 sequence (DNA): TGTGCCAGCAGTAGGGCAGGGGCCTACGAGCAGTACTTC. Translation: CASSRAGAYEQYF.

A few counts support this clone. The chain has TRBV29-1 and TRBJ1-1, with D hard to call. The CDR3 sequence is 13 residues long. Germline V CDR1 and CDR2: SQVTM, ANQGSEA. Trimming pared 5 bases from V and 0 bases from J, leaving 10 bases between. CDR3 residues: CSVQRVLNTEAFF. The CDR3 bases are TGCAGCGTTCAACGGGTCTTGAACACTGAAGCTTTCTTT.

The V call is TRBV7-9, the J call TRBJ1-2; D gene unclear. The germline V and J ends were trimmed by 1 base and 1 base, with 7 bases remaining between them. Germline CDR1 is SEHNR and CDR2 is FQNEAQ (reference sequence). This CDR3 is 14 amino acids long. The CDR3 loop reads CASSLEIDNYGYTF. For the CDR3, the DNA is TGTGCCAGCAGCTTAGAGATAGATAACTATGGCTACACCTTC.

This clone came up a few times. The gene calls are TRBV7-9 and TRBJ2-1; 7 positions match TRBD1. Unmatched junction bases numbered 12, after V lost 4 bases and J lost 6 bases. The CDR3 totals 16 residues. CDR1 SEHNR and CDR2 FQNEAQ come from the germline V gene (reference sequence). Here the CDR3 reads CASSSKQGYEGNEQFF. Here the CDR3 DNA reads TGTGCCAGCAGCTCGAAACAGGGGTATGAGGGCAATGAGCAGTTCTTC.

The V call is TRBV28, the J call TRBJ1-5, with D perhaps matching TRBD1 (5 bases). Trimming pared 7 bases from V and 3 bases from J, leaving 13 bases between. Germline CDR1 is MDHEN and CDR2 is SYDVKM. The CDR3 totals 14 residues. The CDR3 DNA reads TGTGCCAGCAAGGAGGGGTCAAACAATCAGCCCCAGCATTTT. Translation: CASKEGSNNQPQHF.

This clone was found a few times. The chain couples TRBV4-1 to TRBJ2-3, with D tentatively TRBD1 (5 bases). V lost 2 bases, J lost 5 bases, and 8 bases lay in between. This CDR3 has 13 amino acids. The germline CDR1 and CDR2 sequences are MGHRA and YSYEKL. The CDR3 nucleotides are TGCGCCAGCAGCCAAAGGGGTCAAGATACGCAGTATTTT. Residues: CASSQRGQDTQYF.

J is TRBJ1-2 and V is TRBV2, with D perhaps matching TRBD1 (5 bases). There are 13 residues in the CDR3. Trimming stripped 10 bases from V and 0 bases from J, with 12 bases between. Germline V gene data show CDR1 as SNHLY and CDR2 as FYNNEI. CDR3 sequence (DNA): TGTGCCACGAGCAGGGAGGCTAACTATGGCTACACCTTC. The encoded protein is CATSREANYGYTF.

The sample holds a few counts of this clone. The chain employs TRBV20-1 and TRBJ1-1, with D possibly being TRBD1 (6 bases). Germline V gene data show CDR1 as DFQATT and CDR2 as SNEGSKA (reference sequence). The CDR3 runs 11 residues. The V and J ends lost 3 bases and 4 bases respectively, with 6 bases between them. CDR3 coding DNA: TGCAGTGCTAGCAGGGGCACTGAAGCTTTCTTT. Protein sequence: CSASRGTEAFF.

The V gene is TRBV29-1, the J gene TRBJ2-1; 7 bases are shared with TRBD2. The germline V gene encodes CDR1 SQVTM and CDR2 ANQGSEA. Trimming at V came to 6 bases and at J to 2 bases, leaving 10 bases not matched to a gene. This CDR3 contains 15 residues. The CDR3 DNA reads TGCAGCGTCGCCACGCGGCTAGCGGCCTACAATGAGCAGTTCTTC. Translating it yields CSVATRLAAYNEQFF.

This chain links TRBV5-1 with TRBJ2-3, with 9 bases fitting TRBD2. The germline CDR1 and CDR2 sequences are SGHRS and YFSETQ. The CDR3 consists of 16 residues. J was trimmed by 4 bases and V by 0 bases; bases with no gene match: 6. CDR3 bases: TGCGCCAGCAGCTTGGCCGTAGCGGGAGCGGCAGATACGCAGTATTTT. This translates into CASSLAVAGAADTQYF. The variable domain in full, completed from reference TRBV5-1 and TRBJ2-3, reads KAGVTQTPRYLIKTRGQQVTLSCSPISGHRSVSWYQQTPGQGLQFLFEYFSETQRNKGNFPGRFSGRQFSNSRSEMNVSTLELGDSALYLCASSLAVAGAADTQYFGPGTRLTVL.

This chain links TRBV30 with TRBJ2-5; no clear D gene. The CDR3 totals 11 residues. Trimming cost V 2 bases and J 5 bases, with 6 bases left between them. Germline CDR1 GTSNPN, CDR2 SVGIG (reference sequence). CDR3 DNA: TGTGCCTGGAGTATAAGCGAGACCCAGTACTTC. The encoded protein is CAWSISETQYF. Based on the CDR3 plus reference TRBV30 and TRBJ2-5, the full variable domain is SQTIHQWPATLVQPVGSPLSLECTVEGTSNPNLYWYRQAAGRGLQLLFYSVGIGQISSEVPQNLSASRPQDRQFILSSKKLLLSDSGFYLCAWSISETQYFGPGTRLLVL.

Only a few counts were recorded for this clone. The V gene is TRBV18, the J gene TRBJ2-2; TRBD2 matches at 8 bases. V was clipped by 4 bases and J by 2 bases; unmatched bases: 6. The CDR3 contains 16 residues. Germline V gene data show CDR1 as KGHSH and CDR2 as LQKENI. CDR3 nucleotide sequence: TGTGCCAGCTCACATACTAGCGGCGTAAACACCGGGGAGCTGTTTTTT. As protein: CASSHTSGVNTGELFF.